The T cell receptor beta chain under discussion was sequenced for a study of cytomegalovirus exposure and HLA in healthy donors (dated by TCRdb to 2016 to 2017). At the level of the whole study: An earlier analysis of 550 to 700 of the donors reported more than 250 Gb of sequence data and roughly 100 million unique TCR beta sequences from around 200 million T cells. In addition to the first cohort of 666 subjects, a separate validation cohort of about 120 different subjects was used. On average, roughly 240,000 unique TCR beta nucleotide sequences were sequenced per donor among 398 genotyped donors of the cohort, with roughly 19% of those sequences being non-productive. The study combined high-throughput TCR immunosequencing, statistical association of individual TCRs with disease status, and machine learning to predict cytomegalovirus infection status. Alongside the repertoire data, information on donor age, sex, ethnicity and CMV serostatus was compiled. The T cell repertoires of 670 or so subjects were profiled by immunosequencing and related to cytomegalovirus serostatus. The number of typed donors differed by locus: about 620-630 for A, B, C, DRB1 and DQB1; approximately 530 for DQA1; about 600 for DPA1; and some 470 for DPB1. An earlier analysis of roughly 580 of the donors used high-throughput TCR beta sequencing to judge whether each TCR beta V gene segment behaved as functional or pseudogenic. All discovery cohort repertoires had been generated using a single sequencing platform. The genetic ancestry cluster associated with self-reported Caucasian donors included over 65% of the 398 genotyped donors. The study was designed to test whether signatures of past pathogen exposure could be identified by cataloging public T cell receptors. Around 320 gigabases of sequencing data and 78 million or so unique TCR sequences were included in an early release covering about 600 HLA-typed donors. In a later genetic analysis, genome-wide SNP genotypes for about 65% of the roughly 670 donors were used, and that subset was treated as a discovery cohort. Both class I and class II loci were covered by HLA typing, at four-digit resolution. Five DR-DQ haplotypes were treated as single units for association and clustering because of strong linkage in the cohort. In the later analysis, no new phenotypic data were used to find candidate immune exposures; instead, reliance was placed on TCR beta sequences and their occurrence across donors. To study patterns of TCR occurrence, a later analysis re-analyzed previously published TCR beta repertoires from 650 to 750 donors and added high-resolution HLA genotyping. What the research found in general, with its limitations: Only TCR beta chains were sequenced in this cohort, and the absence of alpha or paired-chain data limited detectable features. Linkage disequilibrium might explain the correlated functional status among segregating V segments, but an unknown experimental factor could not be ruled out. The classifier was reported to diagnose cytomegalovirus status with high specificity and sensitivity in both the original cohort and the validation cohort. Assigning TCR associations to individual alleles was difficult when HLA alleles, especially DR and DQ, strongly co-occurred. A further reported finding was that TCR beta sequences accurately predicted the HLA-A and HLA-B alleles for most subjects in the first cohort. In vitro tests confirmed that a few of the cytomegalovirus-associated TCR beta chains recognize cytomegalovirus antigens. A later analysis reported that several top co-occurrence clusters appeared linked to parvovirus B19, influenza, CMV and Epstein-Barr virus. Sequencing depth was assumed to be roughly uniform across donors in the presence/absence analyses, though that assumption may not hold. The study listed 164 TCR beta chains as associated with cytomegalovirus. According to the authors, the approach could potentially be generalized to other disease states and immunological phenotypes. Some IMGT-functional V segments, including TRBV6-2 and TRBV6-3, could not be distinguished by the 87-base-pair reads and were therefore excluded. Most CMV-associated TCR beta chains appeared to be HLA-restricted in a later analysis, and the HLA associations seemed to be driven largely by CMV exposure. Across donors, most TCR sequences were observed very rarely, whereas some public TCRs were present in many individuals. An earlier analysis of some 560 of the donors showed that most TCR beta V segments appeared in productive rearrangements either about 87% or about 30% of the time, which broadly matched IMGT annotations. Because HLA typing was missing for some donors at each locus, association tests included only the typed subset. A cluster of highly shared sequence variants was judged likely to be a technical artifact of the sequencing pipeline. Specific HLA alleles were associated with 15,000 to 20,000 TCR beta sequences at a false discovery rate of 0.05 in a later analysis. According to a later analysis, TCR association rates differed among HLA loci, with DRB1 alleles showing the most associated TCRs and HLA-C alleles showing the fewest. In a later analysis, HLA-associated TCR beta chains showed more clonal expansion and lower generation probabilities than non-associated chains that were equally common. Compared with the 666-donor mean, donors in an Asian-associated ancestry cluster had fewer N-insertions in productive TCRs, according to a later genetic analysis. For the cohort, immune exposure information was limited to CMV serostatus. Because counts were too low, seventeen rarely observed V segments, including chromosome 9 orphons, were left out of the earlier analysis of about 620 of the donors. A later genetic analysis associated a missense DCLRE1C variant with V-gene and J-gene trimming of TCR beta chains, and an independent cohort replicated the association.

The cohort was made up of around 720 healthy bone marrow donors. Cohort members were all nominally healthy when sampled, although unrecorded immune exposures were likely present. The donor was CMV seropositive and belonged to the group of 250 to 350 seropositive cohort members. Each donor provided a peripheral blood sample, and peripheral blood mononuclear cells were used for TCR beta sequencing. Genomic DNA was extracted from the blood cell samples with the Qiagen DNeasy Blood Extraction Kit. Receptors were amplified or captured by the immunoSEQ multiplex PCR assay. For the multiplex PCR, a mixture combining 60 forward primers for TCR Vbeta segments and 13 reverse primers for TCR Jbeta segments was used. The CDR3 region of rearranged TCR beta genes was amplified from genomic DNA with a multiplex PCR assay. The amplified TCR beta libraries were sequenced on the Illumina HiSeq System as 87-base-pair reads. Processing in the source paper ran as follows. A later analysis tallied roughly 76 million unique TCR beta chains across the 700 or so repertoires, and some 10 million of those chains were shared by two or more donors. A nearest-neighbor algorithm error-corrected the raw reads and collapsed the reads into unique sequences, merging closely related sequences to remove PCR and sequencing errors. To assign V, D and J gene segments, CDR3 sequences were aligned to IMGT reference sequences. Each retained sequence needed at least a six-nucleotide match to both a V gene segment and a J gene segment. Rearrangements were called productive when the CDR3 lacked stop codons and stayed in frame with V and J; all others were non-productive. Following IMGT convention, CDR3 was defined as the stretch from the second conserved V-encoded cysteine up to the conserved J-encoded phenylalanine. In an earlier analysis of 500 to 650 of the donors, sequences lacking an unambiguous match to a single V gene segment were excluded. An earlier analysis of 500 to 700 of the donors classified V segments as functional when productive rearrangements were above 56.7% and as segregating when the standard deviation between donors was above 5%. A statistical classification framework was built for diagnosing cytomegalovirus status from the catalog of TCR beta chain sequences. In a later analysis, TCR nucleotide sequences were compared against IMGT/GENE-DB human TR gene sequences so that V and J genes could be assigned. A later analysis assigned CDR3 sequences and most-parsimonious VDJ recombination scenarios with the TCRdist pipeline. In a later analysis, each TCR beta chain was defined by its CDR3 amino acid sequence together with its V-gene family, and reads lacking a unique V-gene family were excluded. To address suspected cross-contamination and a sequencing artifact, a later analysis removed 550 to 750 highly shared, low-generation-probability nucleotide sequences. For each public chain, a later analysis derived a clonal expansion index from normalized ranks of inferred template counts within each repertoire. In a later analysis, generation probabilities were computed with a VDJ recombination model fitted to out-of-frame rearrangements, and the resulting probabilities were checked against IGoR. A later analysis scored TCR-TCR, TCR-HLA and TCR-CMV co-occurrence with hypergeometric tests, applying a repertoire-size bias correction to TCR pairs. In a later analysis, false discovery rates were estimated by permuting HLA or CMV assignments 20 times. A later analysis grouped co-occurring TCRs with DBSCAN, adding TCRdist sequence similarity when clustering within HLA-allele-positive subsets. For co-occurrence clustering, repertoires with fewer than 30,000 or more than 120,000 public chains were excluded, along with about five repertoires with anomalous nucleotide sharing. This is the immuneACCESS table as TCRdb keeps it, with only in-frame sequences that have V and J called. A part of the clones is gone; compared with another copy, unresolved V genes explain less than half, and the rest is unexplained. The D gene and trimming were derived from the DNA, and the V and J assignments and clone size from that table. A total of around 160,000 clones appear in this sample, roughly 65% of them only once. Around 4% of the sample is in the top ten clones.

This clone was seen a handful of times. Its cognate antigen has yet to be identified. No much larger clone is present one base from it, and per-base qualities are unavailable. From its cysteine to its phenylalanine, the CDR3 spans 15 amino acids. Just CDR3 DNA is preserved here, 45 bases in frame from base 1. Ends trimmed: V by 5 bases, J by 2 bases; bases unmatched to a gene: 6. CDR1 and CDR2 were assigned from the germline V gene (reference sequence) as LNHDA and SQIVND. The sequenced sample consisted of PBMCs. The rearrangement joined TRBV19 to TRBJ2-1; TRBD2 agrees with 7 junctional bases. The source of this sequence is a woman aged 18-30 years in good health and CMV-seropositive. The DNA is as follows: TGTGCCAGTAGTCAGAGCGGGGAAACCTACAATGAGCAGTTCTTC. The translation is CASSQSGETYNEQFF.